Given below is one TCR beta chain in context. Indicated time point: after dendritic cell vaccination, including at tumor progression/relapse. Trimming removed 1 base from V and 5 bases from J; junction bases left unmatched: 4. The V gene's germline CDR1 is SGHRS and CDR2 YFSETQ. The CDR3 extends over 16 amino acids. This entry is derived from a study of glioma-infiltrating T cells after dendritic cell vaccination. Across the whole study: Dendritic cell vaccination trial patients had either newly diagnosed or recurrent glioblastoma. Dendritic cells derived from monocytes and pulsed with autologous tumor lysate formed the vaccine.

Profiling relied on immunoSEQ multiplex PCR, and the TCRdb table lists in-frame clones only, not all of them. The sample yields some 99,000 clones, less than 90% seen once. The sequence was collected from a human donor with glioblastoma. The specimen was blood, collected after dendritic cell vaccination. This rearrangement joins TRBV5-1 to TRBJ2-5; 14 nucleotides align to TRBD2. CDR3 amino acids: CASSLQTSGRGETQYF. CDR3 in DNA: TGCGCCAGCAGCTTGCAGACTAGCGGGAGGGGGGAGACCCAGTACTTC.